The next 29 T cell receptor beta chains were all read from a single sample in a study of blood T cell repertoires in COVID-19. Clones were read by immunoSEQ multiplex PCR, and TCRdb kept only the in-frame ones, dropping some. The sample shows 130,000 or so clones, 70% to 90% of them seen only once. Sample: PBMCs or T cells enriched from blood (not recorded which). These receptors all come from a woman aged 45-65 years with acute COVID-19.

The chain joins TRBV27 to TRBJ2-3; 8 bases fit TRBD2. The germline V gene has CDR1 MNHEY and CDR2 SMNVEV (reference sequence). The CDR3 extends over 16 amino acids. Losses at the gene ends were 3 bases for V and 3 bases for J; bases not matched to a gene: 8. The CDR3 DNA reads TGTGCCAGCAGTTTCCTACTAGCGGCGACTACAGATACGCAGTATTTT. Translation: CASSFLLAATTDTQYF.

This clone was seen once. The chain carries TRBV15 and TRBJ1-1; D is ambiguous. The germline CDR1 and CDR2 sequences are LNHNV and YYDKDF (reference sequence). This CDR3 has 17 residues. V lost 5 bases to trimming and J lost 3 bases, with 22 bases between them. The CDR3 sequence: CATSPKKGGMSDTEAFF. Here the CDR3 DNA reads TGTGCCACCAGCCCGAAAAAGGGAGGGATGAGCGACACTGAAGCTTTCTTT.

The CDR3 sequence: CASSQLFGGELFF. CDR3 DNA sequence: TGTGCCAGCAGCCAACTTTTCGGCGGGGAGCTGTTTTTT. This chain joins TRBV14 and TRBJ2-2; D not certain. The germline CDR1 and CDR2 sequences are SGHDN and FVKESK. The CDR3 length is 13 residues. Trimming shortened V by 2 bases and J by 7 bases, and 8 bases separated the two germline ends.

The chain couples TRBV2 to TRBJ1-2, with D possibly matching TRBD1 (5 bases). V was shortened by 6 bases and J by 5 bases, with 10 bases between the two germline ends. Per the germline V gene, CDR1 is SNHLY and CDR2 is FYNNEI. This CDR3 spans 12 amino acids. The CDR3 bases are TGTGCCAGCAGGGGGCAGGTTTATGGCTACACCTTC. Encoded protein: CASRGQVYGYTF.

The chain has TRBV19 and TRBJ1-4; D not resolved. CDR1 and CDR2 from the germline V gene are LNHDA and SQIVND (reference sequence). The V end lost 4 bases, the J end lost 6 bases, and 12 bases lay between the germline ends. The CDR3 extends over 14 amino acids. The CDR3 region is CASSRAHSDEKLFF. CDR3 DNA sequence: TGTGCCAGTAGTAGGGCGCACTCGGATGAAAAACTGTTTTTT. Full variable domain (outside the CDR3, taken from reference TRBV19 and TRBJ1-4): DGGITQSPKYLFRKEGQNVTLSCEQNLNHDAMYWYRQDPGQGLRLIYYSQIVNDFQKGDIAEGYSVSREKKESFPLTVTSAQKNPTAFYLCASSRAHSDEKLFFGSGTQLSVL.

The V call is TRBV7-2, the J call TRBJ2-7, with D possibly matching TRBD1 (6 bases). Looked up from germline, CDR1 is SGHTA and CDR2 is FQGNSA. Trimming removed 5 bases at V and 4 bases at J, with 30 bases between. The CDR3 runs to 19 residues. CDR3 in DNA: TGTGCCAGCAGCCTCCTTGAGACAGGAACCCCACTACGAAATTACGAGCAGTACTTC. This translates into CASSLLETGTPLRNYEQYF.

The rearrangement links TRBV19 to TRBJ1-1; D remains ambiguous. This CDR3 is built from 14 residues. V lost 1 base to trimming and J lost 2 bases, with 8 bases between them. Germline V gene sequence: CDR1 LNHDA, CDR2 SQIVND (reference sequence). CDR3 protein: CASSIGAGNTEAFF. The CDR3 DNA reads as TGTGCCAGTAGTATAGGCGCAGGAAACACTGAAGCTTTCTTT.

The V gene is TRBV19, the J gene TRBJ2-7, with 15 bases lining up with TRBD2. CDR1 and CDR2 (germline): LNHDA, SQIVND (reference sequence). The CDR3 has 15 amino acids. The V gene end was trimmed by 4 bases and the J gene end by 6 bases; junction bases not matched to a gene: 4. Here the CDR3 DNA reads TGTGCCAGTAGTACCGGACTAGCGGGAGGGCCCGAGCAGTACTTC. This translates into CASSTGLAGGPEQYF.

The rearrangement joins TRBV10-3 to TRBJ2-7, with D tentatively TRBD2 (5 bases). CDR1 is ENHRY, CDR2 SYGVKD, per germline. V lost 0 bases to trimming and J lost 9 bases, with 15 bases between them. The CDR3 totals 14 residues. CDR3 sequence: CAISESLAAPVQYF. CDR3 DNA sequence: TGTGCCATCAGTGAGTCGCTAGCCGCCCCGGTGCAGTACTTC.

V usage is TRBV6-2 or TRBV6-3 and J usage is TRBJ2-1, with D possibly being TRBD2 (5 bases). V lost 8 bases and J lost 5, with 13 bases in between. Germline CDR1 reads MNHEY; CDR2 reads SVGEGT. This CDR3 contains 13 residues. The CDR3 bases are TGTGCCAGCGGTTCCGCGGGTCACAATGAGCAGTTCTTC. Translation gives CASGSAGHNEQFF.

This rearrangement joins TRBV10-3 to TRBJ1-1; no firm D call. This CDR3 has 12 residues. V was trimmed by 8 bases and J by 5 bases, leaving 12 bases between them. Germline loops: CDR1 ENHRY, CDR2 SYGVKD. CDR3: CAIGRDPTEAFF. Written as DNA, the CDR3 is TGTGCCATCGGGAGGGATCCGACTGAAGCTTTCTTT.

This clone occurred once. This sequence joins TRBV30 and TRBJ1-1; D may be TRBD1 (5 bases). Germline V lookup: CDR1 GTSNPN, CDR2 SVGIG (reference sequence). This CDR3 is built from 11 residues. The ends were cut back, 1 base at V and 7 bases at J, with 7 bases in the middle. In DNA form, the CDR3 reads TGTGCCTGGAGTGCGACAGTTGAAGCTTTCTTT. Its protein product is CAWSATVEAFF.

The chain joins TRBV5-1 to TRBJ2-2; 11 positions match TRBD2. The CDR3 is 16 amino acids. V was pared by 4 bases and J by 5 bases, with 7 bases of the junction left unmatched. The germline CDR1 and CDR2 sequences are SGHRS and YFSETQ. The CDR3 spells CASSLGLAGNTGELFF. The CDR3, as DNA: TGCGCCAGCAGCCTAGGACTAGCGGGTAATACCGGGGAGCTGTTTTTT. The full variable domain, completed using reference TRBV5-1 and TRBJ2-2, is KAGVTQTPRYLIKTRGQQVTLSCSPISGHRSVSWYQQTPGQGLQFLFEYFSETQRNKGNFPGRFSGRQFSNSRSEMNVSTLELGDSALYLCASSLGLAGNTGELFFGEGSRLTVL.

Here the CDR3 DNA reads TGTGCCATCAGCCCGGGACTACGACATCCTTGGCAGTTCTTC. Its protein is CAISPGLRHPWQFF. V and J are TRBV10-3 and TRBJ2-1, with 7 bases identical to TRBD2. Germline V CDR1 and CDR2: ENHRY, SYGVKD. V was pared by 6 bases and J by 12 bases, with 14 bases of the junction left unmatched. This CDR3 region has 14 residues.

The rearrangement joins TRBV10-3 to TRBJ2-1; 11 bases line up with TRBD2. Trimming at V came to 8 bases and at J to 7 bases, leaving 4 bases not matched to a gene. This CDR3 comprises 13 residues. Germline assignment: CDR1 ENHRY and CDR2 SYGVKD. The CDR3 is CAIGTSGGNEQFF. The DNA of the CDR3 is TGTGCCATCGGGACTAGCGGAGGAAATGAGCAGTTCTTC.

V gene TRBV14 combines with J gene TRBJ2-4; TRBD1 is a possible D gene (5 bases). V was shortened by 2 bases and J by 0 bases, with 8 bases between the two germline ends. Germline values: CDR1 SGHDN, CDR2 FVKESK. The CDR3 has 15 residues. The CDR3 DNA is TGTGCCAGCAGCCAATTAGGGGTAGCCAAAAACATTCAGTACTTC. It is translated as CASSQLGVAKNIQYF.

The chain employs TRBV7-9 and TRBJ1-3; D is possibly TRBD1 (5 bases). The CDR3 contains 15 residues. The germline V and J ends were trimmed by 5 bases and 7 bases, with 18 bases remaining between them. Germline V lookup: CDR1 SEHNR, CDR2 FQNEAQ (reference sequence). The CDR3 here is CASSRGEGQINTIYF. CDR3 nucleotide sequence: TGTGCCAGCAGCCGCGGGGAGGGGCAGATTAACACCATATATTTT.

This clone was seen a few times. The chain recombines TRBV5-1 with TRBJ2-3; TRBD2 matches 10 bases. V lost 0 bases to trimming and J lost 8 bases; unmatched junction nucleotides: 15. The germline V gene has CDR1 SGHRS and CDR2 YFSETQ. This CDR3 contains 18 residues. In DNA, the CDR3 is TGCGCCAGCAGCTTGGTCAGTAGTGGACTAGCGGCCGCGGGTACGCAGTATTTT. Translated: CASSLVSSGLAAAGTQYF.

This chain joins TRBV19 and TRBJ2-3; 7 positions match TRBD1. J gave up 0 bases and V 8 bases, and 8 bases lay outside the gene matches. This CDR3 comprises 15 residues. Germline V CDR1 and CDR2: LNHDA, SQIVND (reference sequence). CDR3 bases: TGTGCCAGTGCCGGGACAGCTTCTAGCACAGATACGCAGTATTTT. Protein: CASAGTASSTDTQYF.

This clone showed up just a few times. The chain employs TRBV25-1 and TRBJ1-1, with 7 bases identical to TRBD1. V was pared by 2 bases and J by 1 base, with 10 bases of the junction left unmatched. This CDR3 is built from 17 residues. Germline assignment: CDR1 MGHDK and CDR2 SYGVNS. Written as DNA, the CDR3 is TGTGCCAGCAGTGAAACGCTTGGAGGACAGGCGAACACTGAAGCTTTCTTT. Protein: CASSETLGGQANTEAFF.

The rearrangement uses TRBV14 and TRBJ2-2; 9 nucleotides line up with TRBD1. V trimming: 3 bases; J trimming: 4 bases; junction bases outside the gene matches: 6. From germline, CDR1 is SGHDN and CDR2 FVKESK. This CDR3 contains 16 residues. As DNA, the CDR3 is TGTGCCAGCAGCCAGCCACAGGGGGCTTTCACCGGGGAGCTGTTTTTT. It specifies CASSQPQGAFTGELFF.

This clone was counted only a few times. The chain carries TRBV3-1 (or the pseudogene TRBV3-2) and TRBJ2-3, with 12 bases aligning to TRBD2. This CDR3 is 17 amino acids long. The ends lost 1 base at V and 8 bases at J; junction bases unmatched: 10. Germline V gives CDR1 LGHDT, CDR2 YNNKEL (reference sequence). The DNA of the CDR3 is TGTGCCAGCAGCCAAGGGACTAGCGGGATAGGAGTTGGTACGCAGTATTTT. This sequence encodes CASSQGTSGIGVGTQYF.

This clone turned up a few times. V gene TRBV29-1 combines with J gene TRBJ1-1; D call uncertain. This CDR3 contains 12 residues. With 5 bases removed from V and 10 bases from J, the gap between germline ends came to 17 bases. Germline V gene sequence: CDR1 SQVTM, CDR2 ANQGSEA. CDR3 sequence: CSVYQMLTGAFF. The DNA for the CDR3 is TGCAGCGTTTACCAGATGCTCACGGGAGCTTTCTTT. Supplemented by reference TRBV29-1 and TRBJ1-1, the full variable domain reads SAVISQKPSRDICQRGTSLTIQCQVDSQVTMMFWYRQQPGQSLTLIATANQGSEATYESGFVIDKFPISRPNLTFSTLTVSNMSPEDSSIYLCSVYQMLTGAFFGQGTRLTVV.

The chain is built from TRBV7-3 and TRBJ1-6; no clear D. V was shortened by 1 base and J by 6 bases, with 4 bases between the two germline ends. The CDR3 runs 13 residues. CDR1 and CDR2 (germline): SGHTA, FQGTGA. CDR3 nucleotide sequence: TGTGCCAGCAGCTTAATCTCTAATTCACCCCTCCACTTT. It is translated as CASSLISNSPLHF.

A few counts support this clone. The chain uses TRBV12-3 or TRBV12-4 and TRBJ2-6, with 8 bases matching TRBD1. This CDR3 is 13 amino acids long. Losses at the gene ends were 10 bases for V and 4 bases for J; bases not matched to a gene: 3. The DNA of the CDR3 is TGTGCCACCCAGGGGGCCGGGGCCAACGTCCTGACTTTC. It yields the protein CATQGAGANVLTF.

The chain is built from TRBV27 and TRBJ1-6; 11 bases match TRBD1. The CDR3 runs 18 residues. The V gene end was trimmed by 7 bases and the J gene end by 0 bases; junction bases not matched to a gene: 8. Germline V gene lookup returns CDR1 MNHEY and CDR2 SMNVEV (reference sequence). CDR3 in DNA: TGTGCCAGCAAGGGTTTTGGACAGGGGGCCTCCTATAATTCACCCCTCCACTTT. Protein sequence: CASKGFGQGASYNSPLHF.

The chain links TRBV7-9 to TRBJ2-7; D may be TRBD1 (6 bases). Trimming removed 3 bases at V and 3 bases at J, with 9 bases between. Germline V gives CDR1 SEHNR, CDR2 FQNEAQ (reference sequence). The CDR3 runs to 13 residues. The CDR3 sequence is CASSLRDNYEQYF. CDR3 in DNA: TGTGCCAGCAGCTTGAGGGACAACTACGAGCAGTACTTC.

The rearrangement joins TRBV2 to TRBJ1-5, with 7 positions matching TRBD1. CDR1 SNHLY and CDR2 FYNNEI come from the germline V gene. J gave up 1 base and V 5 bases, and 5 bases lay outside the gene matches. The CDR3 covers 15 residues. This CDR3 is CASSPQGQSNQPQHF. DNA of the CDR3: TGTGCCAGCAGTCCCCAGGGACAGAGCAATCAGCCCCAGCATTTT.

The CDR3 bases are TGCGCCAGCAGCTTAGCCCCCGGGACTACCTTCAATGAGCAGTTCTTC. Its protein is CASSLAPGTTFNEQFF. This chain links TRBV5-1 with TRBJ2-1; 7 bases match TRBD2. J lost 6 bases, V lost 2 bases, and 11 bases had no gene match. Germline values: CDR1 SGHRS, CDR2 YFSETQ. The CDR3 contains 16 residues.